Detailed here is one TCR beta chain. Its target is unknown. Clones were sequenced by immunoSEQ multiplex PCR, and TCRdb holds only the in-frame ones, with some missing. Among over 75,000 clones listed, 92% were seen once. The record originates from a study of OX40 agonist ivuxolimab in advanced cancers. Turning to the study itself: The patients received ivuxolimab by intravenous route every 2 weeks at 0.01 to 10 mg/kg. A history of anti-PD-1, anti-PD-L1 or anti-CTLA-4 therapy was acceptable, and about 40% had some. Study-wide results and caveats: Antigen specificity of clonally expanded peripheral T cells was not established.

Germline assignment: CDR1 SEHNR and CDR2 FQNEAQ (reference sequence). CDR3 length equals 14 residues. The V gene lost 1 base and the J gene lost 3 bases, with 7 bases spanning the gap. The chain joins TRBV7-9 to TRBJ2-1; D gene ambiguous. Sequencing was performed on CD4+ or CD8+ T cells sorted from blood, taken in a trial of the OX40 agonist ivuxolimab. The receptor's source is an adult with an advanced solid tumor such as melanoma, head and neck, liver or kidney cancer. The chain's CDR3 is CASSLEGSYNEQFF. CDR3 bases: TGTGCCAGCAGCTTAGAGGGTAGCTACAATGAGCAGTTCTTC.